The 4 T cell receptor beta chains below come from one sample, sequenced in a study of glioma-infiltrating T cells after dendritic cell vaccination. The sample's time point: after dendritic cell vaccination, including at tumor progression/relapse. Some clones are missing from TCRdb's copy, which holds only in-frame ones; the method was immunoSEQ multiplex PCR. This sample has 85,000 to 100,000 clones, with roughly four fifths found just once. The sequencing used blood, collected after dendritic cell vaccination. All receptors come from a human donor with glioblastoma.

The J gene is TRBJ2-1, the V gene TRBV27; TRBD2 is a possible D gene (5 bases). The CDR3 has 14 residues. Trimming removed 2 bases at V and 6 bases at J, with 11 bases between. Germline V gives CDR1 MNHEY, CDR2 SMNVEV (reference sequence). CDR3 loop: CASSLRLAGNEQFF. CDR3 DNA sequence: TGTGCCAGCAGTTTAAGGCTAGCTGGCAATGAGCAGTTCTTC.

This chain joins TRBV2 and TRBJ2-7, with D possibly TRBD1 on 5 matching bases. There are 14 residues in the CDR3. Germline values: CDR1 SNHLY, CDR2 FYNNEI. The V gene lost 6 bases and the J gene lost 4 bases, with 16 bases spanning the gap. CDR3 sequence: CASSARTQEYEQYV. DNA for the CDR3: TGTGCCAGCAGCGCGCGAACACAGGAATACGAGCAGTACGTC.

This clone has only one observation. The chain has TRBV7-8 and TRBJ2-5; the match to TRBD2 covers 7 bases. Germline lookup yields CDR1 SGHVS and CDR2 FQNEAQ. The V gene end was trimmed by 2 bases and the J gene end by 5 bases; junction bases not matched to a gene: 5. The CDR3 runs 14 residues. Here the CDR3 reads CASSLKGLRETQYF. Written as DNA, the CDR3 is TGTGCCAGCAGCTTAAAGGGACTACGGGAGACCCAGTACTTC.

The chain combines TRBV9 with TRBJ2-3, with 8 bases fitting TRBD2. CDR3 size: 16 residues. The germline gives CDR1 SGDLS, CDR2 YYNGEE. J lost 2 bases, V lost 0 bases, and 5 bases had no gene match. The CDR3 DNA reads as TGTGCCAGCAGCGTAGGGCCAGCGGGGGTCACAGATACGCAGTATTTT. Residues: CASSVGPAGVTDTQYF. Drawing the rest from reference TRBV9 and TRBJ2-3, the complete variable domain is DSGVTQTPKHLITATGQRVTLRCSPRSGDLSVYWYQQSLDQGLQFLIQYYNGEERAKGNILERFSAQQFPDLHSELNLSSLELGDSALYFCASSVGPAGVTDTQYFGPGTRLTVL.